This TCR beta chain was identified during a study of control samples from healthy donors and cancer patients. This table comes from immunoSEQ multiplex PCR, and its TCRdb copy is limited to in-frame clones, with some not included. The sample holds 20,000 to 30,000 clones; around 90% are singletons and the top ten take over 10%. This CDR3 is built from 14 residues. Germline assignment: CDR1 MDHEN and CDR2 SYDVKM. V lost 5 bases, J lost 0 bases, and 10 bases lay in between. The source is a man between 45 and 60 years old with lung cancer. The chain employs TRBV28 and TRBJ1-2; TRBD1 might be the D (5 bases). Source material: PBMCs. As DNA, the CDR3 is TGTGCCAGCAGTCTGGGACGGACTAACTATGGCTACACCTTC. As protein: CASSLGRTNYGYTF.